This TCR beta chain is from a study of blood T cells in healthy people across ages. Overall study findings and caveats: Unknown CMV status may confound age-related changes in expanded clones. PBMCs left unsorted prevented a conclusive naive versus antigen-experienced comparison. Measured against age, TCR beta diversity per million T cells decreased in a roughly linear manner.

With a J-beta primer mix and a sample-barcoded 5' primer, a second PCR ran 7 to 11 cycles. Via MiXCR, TCRdb re-called the 5' RACE reads, giving one row per CDR3 protein. This sample yields over 1,300,000 distinct CDR3 sequences, of which 59% are seen a single time; 6.5% to 8.5% belongs to the top ten. The CDR3 sequence is 14 residues long. Germline values: CDR1 MGHRA, CDR2 YSYEKL. V lost 5 bases to trimming and J lost 2 bases, with 13 bases between them. A word on this clonotype: The antigen remains unidentified.

Material for sequencing was blood. The clonotype was recovered from a man between 18 and 29 years old in good health. This chain joins TRBV4-1 and TRBJ2-7; unclear D gene. CDR3 region: CASSESRGPYEQYF. The CDR3 DNA is TGCGCCAGCAGCGAGAGTCGTGGTCCCTACGAGCAGTACTTC.